This entry features one T cell receptor (beta chain) sequence. Per the original data handling: Amplification of reference gene primers was used by the study to estimate nucleated cell counts. Libraries were prepared by immunoSEQ multiplex PCR; TCRdb keeps only in-frame clonotypes and omits some of them. D and trimming come from the DNA, and the V and J calls and clone size come from that table. The sample consists of around 100,000 clones, about 87% of them appearing once. The sample comes from a study of blood T cell repertoires in COVID-19. Study overall: Samples of COVID-19 (acute and convalescent) were obtained from the United States, Italy and Spain. T cells, B-cell-depleted T cells, or PBMCs supplied cDNA or gDNA.

The clonotype comes from a human donor in a cohort sampled during active or convalescent COVID-19. Sequencing input: peripheral blood.

The CDR3 protein is CATSAGPMNTEAFF. The CDR3 DNA reads as TGTGCCACCAGTGCTGGCCCGATGAACACTGAAGCTTTCTTT. This chain joins TRBV24-1 and TRBJ1-1; D remains ambiguous. V gave up 5 bases and J gave up 0 bases, with 9 bases separating them. Germline loops: CDR1 KGHDR, CDR2 SFDVKD. The CDR3 spans 14 residues.